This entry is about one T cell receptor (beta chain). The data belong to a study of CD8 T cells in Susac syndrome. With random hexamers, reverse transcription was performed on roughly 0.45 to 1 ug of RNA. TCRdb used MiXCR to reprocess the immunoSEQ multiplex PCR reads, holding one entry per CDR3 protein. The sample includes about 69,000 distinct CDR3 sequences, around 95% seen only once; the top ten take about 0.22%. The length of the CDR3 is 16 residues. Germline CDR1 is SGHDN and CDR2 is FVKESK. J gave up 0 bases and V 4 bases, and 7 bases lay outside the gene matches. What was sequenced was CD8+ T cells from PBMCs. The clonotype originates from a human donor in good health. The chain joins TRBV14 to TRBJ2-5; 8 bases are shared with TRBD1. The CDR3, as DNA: TGTGCCAGCAGCCTTAGCCGGGACAGGTACCAAGAGACCCAGTACTTC. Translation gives CASSLSRDRYQETQYF.